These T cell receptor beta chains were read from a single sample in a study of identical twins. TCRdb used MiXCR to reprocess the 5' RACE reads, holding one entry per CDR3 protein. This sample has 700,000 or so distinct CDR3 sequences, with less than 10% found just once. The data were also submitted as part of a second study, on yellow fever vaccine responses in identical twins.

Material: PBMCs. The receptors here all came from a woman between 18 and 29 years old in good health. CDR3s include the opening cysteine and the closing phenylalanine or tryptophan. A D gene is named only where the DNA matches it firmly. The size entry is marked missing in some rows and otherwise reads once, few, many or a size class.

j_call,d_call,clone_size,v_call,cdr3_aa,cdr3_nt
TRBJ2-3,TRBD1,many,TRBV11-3,CASSFGQGRDTQYF,TGTGCCAGCAGCTTCGGACAGGGTAGAGATACGCAGTATTTT
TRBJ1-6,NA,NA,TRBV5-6,CASSLAGDSPLHF,TGTGCCAGCAGCCTAGCAGGGGATTCACCCCTCCACTTT
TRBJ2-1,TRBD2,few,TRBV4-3,CASSQGTSGRAVSEQFF,TGCGCCAGCAGCCAAGGGACTAGCGGGAGGGCCGTTAGTGAGCAGTTCTTC
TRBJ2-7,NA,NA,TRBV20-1,CSARDIRGYEQYF,TGCAGTGCTAGAGATATACGGGGGTACGAGCAGTACTTC
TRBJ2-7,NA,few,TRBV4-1,CASSQADRPAYEQYF,TGCGCCAGCAGCCAAGCGGATCGCCCGGCCTACGAGCAGTACTTC
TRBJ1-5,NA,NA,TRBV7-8,CASRASVGQPQHF,TGTGCCAGCAGGGCCTCGGTGGGGCAGCCCCAGCATTTT
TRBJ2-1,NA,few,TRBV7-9,CASSARVPTPYNEQFF,TGTGCCAGCAGCGCCCGGGTCCCTACACCATACAATGAGCAGTTCTTC
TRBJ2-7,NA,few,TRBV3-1,CASSPPLVPNEQYF,TGTGCCAGCAGCCCTCCCCTGGTTCCCAACGAGCAGTACTTC
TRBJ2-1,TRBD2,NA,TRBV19,CASSTKNTSGGSVRNEQFF,TGTGCCAGTAGTACCAAAAACACTAGCGGGGGGTCCGTCCGCAATGAGCAGTTCTTC
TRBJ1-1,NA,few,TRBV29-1,CSVAVPGAFF,TGCAGCGTTGCCGTTCCCGGGGCTTTCTTT
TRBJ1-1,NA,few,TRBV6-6,CASRPDKNTEAFF,TGTGCCAGCAGGCCCGACAAGAACACTGAAGCTTTCTTT
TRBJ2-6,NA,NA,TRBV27,CASSLPGGANVLTF,TGTGCCAGCAGTTTACCTGGGGGGGCCAACGTCCTGACTTTC
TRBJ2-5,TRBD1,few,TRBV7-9,CASSLGTGLVETQYF,TGTGCCAGCAGCTTGGGGACAGGGCTGGTTGAGACCCAGTACTTC
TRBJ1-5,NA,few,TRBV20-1,CSATTGRGNQPQHF,TGCAGTGCTACAACAGGGCGAGGCAATCAGCCCCAGCATTTT
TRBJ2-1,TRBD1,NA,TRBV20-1,CSARVMTGVSYNEQFF,TGCAGTGCTAGAGTCATGACAGGGGTGTCCTACAATGAGCAGTTCTTC
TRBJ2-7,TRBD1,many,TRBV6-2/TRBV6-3,CASSVTTGGALRSYEQYF,TGTGCCAGCAGCGTTACGACAGGGGGCGCGCTGCGGTCCTACGAGCAGTACTTC
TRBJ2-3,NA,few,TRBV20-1,CSAEEGTDTQYF,TGCAGTGCTGAGGAGGGCACAGATACGCAGTATTTT